This T cell receptor (beta chain) was captured in a study of blood T cells in healthy people across ages. Findings and caveats of the study: Roughly linear declines in TCR beta diversity per million T cells occurred with age. With naive T cell percentage, TCR beta diversity showed a strong correlation.

Comment on this clonotype: Its antigen is still unknown. Germline is not matched at one junction end, which may reflect a read error.

For the second PCR, which ran for roughly 6 to 12 cycles, a sample-barcoded 5' primer and a J-beta primer mix were used. Each cDNA was tagged by a template-switch adaptor containing 12 random nucleotides. TCRdb fed the 5' RACE reads into MiXCR, producing one record per CDR3 protein. The profile covers hundreds of thousands of distinct CDR3 sequences, with approximately 21% appearing a single time and 3.5% to 4% taken by the ten largest. CDR3 length: 15 amino acids. Germline CDR1 SSHAT, CDR2 FNYEAQ (reference sequence). For every donor, a draw yielded ten milliliters of peripheral blood. The origin of this receptor is a man between 70 and 80 years old in good health. This sequence joins TRBV7-7 and TRBJ2-1; tentatively, D is TRBD1 (6 bases). The end of the DNA aligns better with TRBJ2-5, so the J call may be wrong. Sequencing was done on a sample of blood. The DNA of the CDR3 is TGTGCTAGCAGCCCCGGTGGAACAGGGCAAGAGACCCAGTACTTC. This codes for CASSPGGTGQETQYF.